The present T cell receptor (beta chain) was sequenced within a study of regulatory T cells in long-lasting Graves disease. In building TCR beta libraries, iRepertoire HTBI primers were used together with Arm-PCR of CDR3 regions. TCRdb redid the calling of the multiplex PCR reads with MiXCR, one entry per CDR3 protein. Here the sample spans around 400,000 distinct CDR3 sequences, 15% being singletons. The V end was cut by 4 bases, the J end by 1 base, with 14 bases between. This CDR3 comprises 15 residues. Germline lookup yields CDR1 SGHRS and CDR2 YFSETQ. This clonotype was detected a few times. Indicated time point: newly diagnosed GD, antithyroid drugs for less than 3 months. Preparation of the TCR library used RNA extracted from PBMCs. These data are also associated with another study on T cells in Graves' hyperthyroidism and ophthalmopathy.

Source: peripheral blood mononuclear cells (PBMCs), taken at new diagnosis, from a patient treated with antithyroid drugs. This chain joins TRBV5-1 and TRBJ1-1; TRBD1 is a possible D gene (5 bases). This sequence originates from a woman in her 40s with Graves disease. The chain's CDR3 is CASSHPGPSNTEAFF. CDR3 nucleotides: TGCGCCAGCAGCCACCCGGGACCGTCGAACACTGAAGCTTTCTTT.